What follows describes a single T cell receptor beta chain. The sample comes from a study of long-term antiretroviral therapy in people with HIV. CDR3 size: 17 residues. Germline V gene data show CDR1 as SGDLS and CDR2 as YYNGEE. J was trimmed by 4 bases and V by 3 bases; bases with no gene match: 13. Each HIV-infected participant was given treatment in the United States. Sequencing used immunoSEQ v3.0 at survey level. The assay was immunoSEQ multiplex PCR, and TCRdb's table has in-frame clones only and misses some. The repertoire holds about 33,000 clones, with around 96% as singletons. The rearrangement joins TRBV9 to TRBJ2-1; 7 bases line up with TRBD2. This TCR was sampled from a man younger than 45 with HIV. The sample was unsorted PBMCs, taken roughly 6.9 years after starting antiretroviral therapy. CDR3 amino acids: CASSAAGGRAFYNEQFF. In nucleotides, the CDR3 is TGTGCCAGCAGCGCGGCCGGGGGGAGGGCCTTTTACAATGAGCAGTTCTTC.